This T cell receptor beta chain was sequenced in a study of blood T cell repertoires in COVID-19 (dated by TCRdb to the early 2020s). In terms of the full investigation: Samples from collaborators originated in the United States, Italy and Spain and spanned both the acute and convalescent phases of COVID-19. The prospective study material was composed of cDNA or gDNA derived from T cells, B-cell-depleted T cells, or PBMCs. Deeply sampled blood TCRbeta repertoires from subjects exposed to, actively infected with, or recovered from COVID-19 were included in the dataset. The repertoires were released in a freely available public database meant as a resource for research on the immune response to SARS-CoV-2. Samples came from the ongoing ImmuneRACE study (first 160 participants) plus 1,254 subjects from 6 global collaborators. Nearly every sample came with metadata listing a de-identified subject ID, COVID-19 status, age in years and sex. Where available, HLA class I and class II types were taken from metadata supplied by the sample provider and were not determined by assay-based typing. On the study overall, not on this receptor specifically: The quantity of clinical and demographic metadata differed by source and by participant and was supplied without curation.

As regards this clone: There is no known antigen for this receptor. Base qualities are not recorded, but no much larger clone differs from it by a single base.

At one collaborating source in Seattle, patients were enrolled during active infection and were followed longitudinally through the course of disease. Whole blood was collected in K2EDTA tubes by collaborating institutions according to the institutions' own protocols. For TCRbeta analysis, collaborators shipped samples in one of three forms: frozen whole blood, isolated PBMCs, or DNA extracted from either of those sample types. V is clipped by 7 bases and J by 3 bases, and the sequence between their germline boundaries is 18 bases long. From a lookup of the germline V gene, CDR1 and CDR2 are MNHNS and SASEGT. The CDR3, from cysteine to phenylalanine, totals 15 residues. Only the CDR3 DNA stays, 45 bases, in frame from base 1. TCRbeta CDR3 regions were amplified from genomic DNA using the immunoSEQ Assay, a bias-controlled multiplex PCR. In the authors' own workflow: Within the assay, amplification of reference gene primers was used to estimate how many nucleated cells each sample contained. Sequence reads were collapsed and filtered to measure the absolute abundance of every unique TCRbeta CDR3 rearrangement. For each sample, productive Simpson clonality was calculated as the square root of Simpson's diversity index across productive rearrangements. The clones in this table, taken by TCRdb from immuneACCESS, are in-frame only. Not every clone is retained; where verified, under half of the shortfall comes from an unresolved V gene, and the cause of the rest is unknown. D and trimming were read from the DNA, whereas the V and J calls and clone size are those reported in that table. Across this sample there are 410,000 or so clones, with about nine tenths seen only once. The top ten constitute roughly 1.6% of the sample.

The TCR originated in a woman in her 40s with COVID-19, enrolled during active disease. Sequencing was carried out using peripheral blood. This receptor chain uses TRBV6-1 and TRBJ1-1, and TRBD1 may be the D gene, going by 5 matching bases. The DNA sequence reads TGTGCCAGCACTATCCCCCCGGGGGGATACACTGAAGCTTTCTTT. It translates to CASTIPPGGYTEAFF.